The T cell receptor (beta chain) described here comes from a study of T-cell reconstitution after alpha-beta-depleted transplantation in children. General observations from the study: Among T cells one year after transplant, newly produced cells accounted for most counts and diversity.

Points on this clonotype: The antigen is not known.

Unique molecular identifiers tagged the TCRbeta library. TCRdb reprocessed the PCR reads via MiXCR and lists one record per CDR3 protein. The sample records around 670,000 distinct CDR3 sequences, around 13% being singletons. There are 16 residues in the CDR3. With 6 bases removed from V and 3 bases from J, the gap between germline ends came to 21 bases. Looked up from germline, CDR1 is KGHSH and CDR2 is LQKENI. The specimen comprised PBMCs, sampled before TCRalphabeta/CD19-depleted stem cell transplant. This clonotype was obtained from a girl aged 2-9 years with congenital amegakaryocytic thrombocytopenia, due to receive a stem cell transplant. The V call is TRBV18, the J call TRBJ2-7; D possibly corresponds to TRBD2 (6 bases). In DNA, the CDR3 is TGTGCCAGCTCCTCAGACCCCCGGGGGATAGGCTACGAGCAGTACTTC. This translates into CASSSDPRGIGYEQYF.